The 7 T cell receptor beta chains reported below all come from one sample, sequenced in a study of blood T cell repertoires in COVID-19. The method was immunoSEQ multiplex PCR; TCRdb's version includes in-frame clones alone and lacks a portion of them. The sample gives 85,000 to 110,000 clones, 80% to 90% of which show up once; 3% to 4.5% is in the top ten. The specimen was peripheral blood. The origin of the receptors is a woman aged 60 to 75 with acute or convalescent COVID-19.

The chain carries TRBV7-3 and TRBJ2-1; 7 bases align to TRBD2. CDR3 length: 15 amino acids. CDR1 SGHTA and CDR2 FQGTGA come from the germline V gene. V shed 4 bases, J shed 4 bases, and the junction held 7 bases outside the gene matches. This CDR3 is CASSSPSGDYNEQFF. DNA for the CDR3: TGTGCCAGCAGCTCCCCTAGCGGAGATTACAATGAGCAGTTCTTC.

This chain uses TRBV19 with TRBJ1-4, with 9 bases that match TRBD1. The trim removed 3 bases at V and 3 bases at J, leaving 8 bases unmatched. CDR3 length equals 17 residues. Germline V CDR1 and CDR2: LNHDA, SQIVND (reference sequence). The CDR3 spells CASSIGQGKAANEKLFF. The CDR3 coding sequence is TGTGCCAGTAGTATCGGACAGGGGAAGGCAGCTAATGAAAAACTGTTTTTT.

The count of this clone is one. The chain recombines TRBV5-1 with TRBJ2-5; unclear D gene. Germline V CDR1 and CDR2: SGHRS, YFSETQ. The CDR3 has 15 amino acids. The V end was cut by 0 bases, the J end by 2 bases, with 11 bases between. The CDR3 is CASSLEVGSQETQYF. The CDR3 coding sequence is TGCGCCAGCAGCTTGGAAGTGGGCTCTCAAGAGACCCAGTACTTC. Full variable domain (outside the CDR3, taken from reference TRBV5-1 and TRBJ2-5): KAGVTQTPRYLIKTRGQQVTLSCSPISGHRSVSWYQQTPGQGLQFLFEYFSETQRNKGNFPGRFSGRQFSNSRSEMNVSTLELGDSALYLCASSLEVGSQETQYFGPGTRLLVL.

The rearrangement uses TRBV5-6 and TRBJ2-7, with a tentative D call TRBD1 (6 bases). The ends were cut back, 2 bases at V and 3 bases at J, with 15 bases in the middle. The CDR3 loop spans 15 amino acids. The V gene's germline CDR1 is SGHDT and CDR2 YYEEEE. CDR3 sequence reads: CASSFRQAPSYEQYV. The CDR3 DNA reads TGTGCCAGCAGCTTTCGACAGGCACCTAGCTACGAGCAGTACGTC.

The J gene is TRBJ2-1, the V gene TRBV19, with 7 bases that match TRBD2. The CDR3 loop spans 15 amino acids. V was pared by 1 base and J by 9 bases, with 9 bases of the junction left unmatched. Germline V gene sequence: CDR1 LNHDA, CDR2 SQIVND (reference sequence). In DNA, the CDR3 is TGTGCCAGTAGTATAGTTGGCGGGACGGGGGGTGAGCAGTTCTTC. As protein: CASSIVGGTGGEQFF.

This rearrangement joins TRBV6-5 to TRBJ2-7; 8 bases map to TRBD2. The CDR3 is 13 amino acids. CDR1 is MNHEY, CDR2 SVGAGI, per germline. V gave up 6 bases and J gave up 0 bases; unmatched junction bases: 1. In DNA form, the CDR3 reads TGTGCCAGCAGGGGGACTAGCTCCTACGAGCAGTACTTC. Translation gives CASRGTSSYEQYF.

The V and J genes are TRBV19 and TRBJ1-1, with D perhaps matching TRBD1 (6 bases). Germline CDR1 reads LNHDA; CDR2 reads SQIVND (reference sequence). The CDR3 has 14 residues. V was clipped by 4 bases and J by 5 bases, with 14 bases between them. The CDR3 nucleotides read TGTGCCAGTAGTACGGTGGGGGGGCGAACTGAAGCTTTCTTT. It translates to CASSTVGGRTEAFF.